The T cell receptor beta chain under discussion was sequenced for a study of radiotherapy plus CTLA-4 blockade in lung cancer. Overall study: Among patients, around 18% showed objective responses, and 25% to 35% had disease control. Findings and limits, study-wide: There was expansion of tumor-derived TCR clones in blood after radiotherapy plus ipilimumab.

On this clone: The antigen is undetermined.

The CDR3 consists of 15 residues. V lost 2 bases and J lost 4; bases outside the gene matches: 1. Germline V gene lookup returns CDR1 MRHNA and CDR2 SNTAGT. Libraries were prepared by immunoSEQ multiplex PCR; TCRdb keeps only in-frame clonotypes and omits some of them. Here the sample spans 50,000 or so clones, roughly four fifths being singletons. This TCR derives from a human donor with non-small cell lung cancer who had stable disease on radiotherapy plus ipilimumab. V gene TRBV6-4 combines with J gene TRBJ1-5, with TRBD1 matching 11 bases. Material: peripheral blood, obtained from a patient treated with radiotherapy plus ipilimumab. CDR3 DNA sequence: TGTGCCAGCAGTGACGGGACAGGGGGAAATCAGCCCCAGCATTTT. The encoded protein is CASSDGTGGNQPQHF.